The clone carrying this T cell receptor (beta chain) has just a few counts. No antigen is known for it. This CDR3 contains 14 residues. CDR1 MNHEY and CDR2 SVGAGI come from the germline V gene. V dropped 0 bases and J dropped 7 bases, with 12 bases sitting between them. The sample belongs to a study of beta chain features in type 1 diabetes. Study results and caveats: In every one of the four CD4+ subsets, TCRB CDR3s were moderately but significantly shorter in Type 1 diabetes patients.

Expressed TCRB transcripts were sequenced because the isolated RNA had all been reverse transcribed beforehand. Profiling relied on immunoSEQ multiplex PCR, and the TCRdb table lists in-frame clones only, not all of them. The data contain a few hundred thousand clones, 14% of them singletons. Source material: naive CD4+ T cells from blood. The V call is TRBV6-5, the J call TRBJ1-1; D is perhaps TRBD1 (5 bases). The source is a man aged 25 to 40 with type 1 diabetes. The CDR3 here is CASSYSTQGYEAFF. DNA of the CDR3: TGTGCCAGCAGTTACTCGACCCAGGGATATGAAGCTTTCTTT.